These 25 T cell receptor beta chains share one sample of origin, sequenced in a study of lymphopenia after photon versus proton radiotherapy (dated by TCRdb to the late 2010s). The library relied on the immunoSEQ multiplex PCR assay. The table was pulled from immuneACCESS by TCRdb, which kept in-frame rearrangements only. Such tables lose some clones; where checked, under half of the loss comes from unresolved V genes, and the rest has no known cause. Recorded for this sample are roughly 150,000 clones; approximately 90% of them occurred a single time. The top ten constitute approximately 4.6% of the sample. Sample: peripheral blood, taken from a patient treated with photon-based radiotherapy. These receptors were taken from a man in his forties or fifties with gastric cancer.

The rearrangement uses TRBV25-1 and TRBJ2-5, with D perhaps TRBD2 (6 bases). Germline values: CDR1 MGHDK, CDR2 SYGVNS. V lost 2 bases, J lost 5 bases, and 12 bases lay in between. This CDR3 comprises 14 residues. The CDR3 DNA reads TGTGCCAGCAGTGAAGGGGGGTTGGGCGAGACCCAGTACTTC. This sequence encodes CASSEGGLGETQYF.

In the case of this clone: This CDR3 is also generated by other DNA sequences in the sample. For the CDR3, the DNA is TGCGCCAGCAGGGAAGGGTCCTATGGCTACACCTTC. This gives the protein CASREGSYGYTF. V and J are TRBV5-1 and TRBJ1-2, with D unresolved. Germline CDR1 reads SGHRS; CDR2 reads YFSETQ. The CDR3 is 12 amino acids. V lost 5 bases, J lost 4 bases, and 9 bases lay in between.

This rearrangement joins TRBV19 to TRBJ2-7, with 8 nucleotides matching TRBD1. Germline V gives CDR1 LNHDA, CDR2 SQIVND (reference sequence). The CDR3 has 13 amino acids. Trimming cost V 8 bases and J 2 bases; bases outside gene matches: 5. CDR3 sequence reads: CASGQGLTYEQYF. The DNA of the CDR3 is TGTGCCAGTGGACAGGGCCTGACCTACGAGCAGTACTTC.

V is TRBV10-2 and J is TRBJ1-2, with a possible D match to TRBD1 (5 bases). With 6 bases removed from V and 5 bases from J, the gap between germline ends came to 19 bases. Germline CDR1 is WSHSY and CDR2 is SAAADI. This CDR3 has 15 residues. The CDR3 region is CASRKRDRGGYGYTF. The CDR3, as DNA: TGCGCCAGCAGAAAGCGGGATCGTGGGGGTTATGGCTACACCTTC.

The V gene is TRBV10-3, the J gene TRBJ2-1; 8 bases fit TRBD2. The length of the CDR3 is 12 residues. Germline assignment: CDR1 ENHRY and CDR2 SYGVKD. V lost 8 bases and J lost 6; bases outside the gene matches: 3. The CDR3 loop reads CAIGTRGNEQFF. The CDR3 DNA reads as TGTGCCATCGGGACTAGGGGCAATGAGCAGTTCTTC.

The chain employs TRBV6-5 and TRBJ2-1, with 7 bases that match TRBD1. The CDR3 covers 15 residues. Germline values: CDR1 MNHEY, CDR2 SVGAGI. The ends lost 10 bases at V and 0 bases at J; junction bases unmatched: 9. CDR3 nucleotide sequence: TGTGCCATAGGGGGCTACCTAAGCTCCTACAATGAGCAGTTCTTC. Amino acid sequence: CAIGGYLSSYNEQFF.

The V call is TRBV9, the J call TRBJ2-2; D gene ambiguous. This CDR3 spans 14 amino acids. V shed 0 bases and J shed 5 bases, with 8 bases lying between them. Germline values: CDR1 SGDLS, CDR2 YYNGEE. DNA of the CDR3: TGTGCCAGCAGCGTAGATATGGGTACCGGGGAGCTGTTTTTT. Its protein product is CASSVDMGTGELFF. Full variable domain (outside the CDR3, taken from reference TRBV9 and TRBJ2-2): DSGVTQTPKHLITATGQRVTLRCSPRSGDLSVYWYQQSLDQGLQFLIQYYNGEERAKGNILERFSAQQFPDLHSELNLSSLELGDSALYFCASSVDMGTGELFFGEGSRLTVL.

The genes are TRBV27 and TRBJ1-4; D call uncertain. The CDR3 consists of 13 residues. V shed 8 bases and J shed 7 bases, with 14 bases lying between them. CDR1 and CDR2 (germline): MNHEY, SMNVEV (reference sequence). In nucleotides, the CDR3 is TGTGCCAGCGTTTCTGGCAACGGTGAAAAACTGTTTTTT. It translates to CASVSGNGEKLFF.

The V gene is TRBV19, the J gene TRBJ2-3, with 12 bases matching TRBD2. This CDR3 has 16 residues. J lost 4 bases, V lost 3 bases, and 5 bases had no gene match. The germline V gene has CDR1 LNHDA and CDR2 SQIVND (reference sequence). The CDR3 sequence: CASSILTSGSADTQYF. The CDR3 bases are TGTGCCAGTAGTATTCTGACTAGCGGGAGCGCAGATACGCAGTATTTT.

This clone appeared a single time. The J gene is TRBJ2-7, the V gene TRBV5-6; 8 nucleotides agree with TRBD1. Trimming removed 0 bases from V and 3 bases from J; junction bases left unmatched: 2. The CDR3 totals 14 residues. The germline CDR1 and CDR2 sequences are SGHDT and YYEEEE. The CDR3 protein is CASSLGTGNYEQYF. The CDR3 nucleotides are TGTGCCAGCAGCTTGGGGACAGGGAACTACGAGCAGTACTTC.

V gene TRBV5-1 combines with J gene TRBJ2-1; TRBD2 might be the D (6 bases). CDR1 is SGHRS, CDR2 YFSETQ, per germline. This CDR3 contains 15 residues. V was trimmed by 0 bases and J by 3 bases, leaving 10 bases between them. The CDR3 sequence is CASSLDGRIYNEQFF. In DNA, the CDR3 is TGCGCCAGCAGCTTGGACGGGAGAATCTACAATGAGCAGTTCTTC. The full variable domain, completed using reference TRBV5-1 and TRBJ2-1, is KAGVTQTPRYLIKTRGQQVTLSCSPISGHRSVSWYQQTPGQGLQFLFEYFSETQRNKGNFPGRFSGRQFSNSRSEMNVSTLELGDSALYLCASSLDGRIYNEQFFGPGTRLTVL.

The CDR3 bases are TGTGCCAGCAGCTCTCCCGGGACAGGGAACACTGAAGCTTTCTTT. Amino acids: CASSSPGTGNTEAFF. The chain has TRBV6-6 and TRBJ1-1; the match to TRBD1 covers 8 bases. The V gene end was trimmed by 6 bases and the J gene end by 1 base; junction bases not matched to a gene: 7. Germline V gives CDR1 MNHNY, CDR2 SVGAGI (reference sequence). The CDR3 contains 15 residues.

The V call is TRBV5-1, the J call TRBJ2-7; 7 nucleotides match TRBD2. Germline V gene sequence: CDR1 SGHRS, CDR2 YFSETQ. The V and J ends lost 0 bases and 4 bases, in that order; junction bases with no gene match: 7. The CDR3 length is 15 residues. CDR3 nucleotide sequence: TGCGCCAGCAGCTTGGGGGGCGGGAGCGGTTACGAGCAGTACTTC. Protein: CASSLGGGSGYEQYF. The full variable domain, completed using reference TRBV5-1 and TRBJ2-7, is KAGVTQTPRYLIKTRGQQVTLSCSPISGHRSVSWYQQTPGQGLQFLFEYFSETQRNKGNFPGRFSGRQFSNSRSEMNVSTLELGDSALYLCASSLGGGSGYEQYFGPGTRLTVT.

The gene calls are TRBV11-2 and TRBJ2-7; TRBD1 agrees at 7 bases. J gave up 0 bases and V 5 bases, and 7 bases lay outside the gene matches. The CDR3 is 15 amino acids. Germline assignment: CDR1 SGHAT and CDR2 FQNNGV. CDR3 sequence: CASSLDRLSSYEQYF. CDR3 DNA sequence: TGTGCCAGCAGCCTGGACAGGTTGAGCTCCTACGAGCAGTACTTC.

The gene calls are TRBV2 and TRBJ2-7; TRBD2 is a possible D gene (6 bases). The CDR3 consists of 17 residues. Trimming took off 6 bases at V and 0 bases at J, with 21 bases between the two ends. The germline CDR1 and CDR2 sequences are SNHLY and FYNNEI. The CDR3 region has the DNA TGTGCCAGCAGATACCTCGTGGGGGGAGCAACCTCCTACGAGCAGTACTTC. Its protein is CASRYLVGGATSYEQYF.

V usage is TRBV7-9 and J usage is TRBJ2-3; the D gene is possibly TRBD2 (5 bases). The germline gives CDR1 SEHNR, CDR2 FQNEAQ (reference sequence). There are 17 residues in the CDR3. The V gene lost 5 bases and the J gene lost 3 bases, with 21 bases spanning the gap. The CDR3 sequence is CASSPQVGVGRTDTQYF. The DNA of the CDR3 is TGTGCCAGCAGCCCCCAGGTGGGAGTTGGTCGGACAGATACGCAGTATTTT.

J is TRBJ2-3 and V is TRBV29-1, with 8 bases matching TRBD2. Germline-derived CDR1 and CDR2 are SQVTM and ANQGSEA. Losses at the gene ends were 5 bases for V and 6 bases for J; bases not matched to a gene: 7. CDR3 length: 13 amino acids. CDR3 sequence (DNA): TGCAGCGTTTCGAAAGCGGGAGCGGATACGCAGTATTTT. Translating gives CSVSKAGADTQYF.

For this clone: This sample includes further DNA sequences coding for the same CDR3. V usage is TRBV5-1 and J usage is TRBJ1-1; D ambiguous. The CDR3 runs to 13 residues. CDR1 SGHRS and CDR2 YFSETQ come from the germline V gene. Trimming left V 0 bases short and J 2 bases short, with 5 bases between. The CDR3 reads CASSLAGNTEAFF. The CDR3 region has the DNA TGCGCCAGCAGCTTGGCTGGAAACACTGAAGCTTTCTTT.

This chain uses TRBV27 with TRBJ2-7; D gene ambiguous. Germline V lookup: CDR1 MNHEY, CDR2 SMNVEV (reference sequence). The CDR3 totals 12 residues. V was cut by 2 bases and J by 8 bases, with 10 bases left in between. This CDR3 is CASSLPMGKQYF. The CDR3 DNA sequence: TGTGCCAGCAGTTTACCCATGGGAAAGCAGTACTTC.

The rearrangement links TRBV4-1 to TRBJ2-1, with 7 positions matching TRBD2. Trimming removed 6 bases from V and 2 bases from J; junction bases left unmatched: 10. Per the germline V gene, CDR1 is MGHRA and CDR2 is YSYEKL. The CDR3 extends over 16 amino acids. CDR3 protein: CASRPSAGDPYNEQFF. The CDR3 DNA is TGCGCCAGCAGGCCATCCGCGGGAGACCCCTACAATGAGCAGTTCTTC.

This clone was recorded once. This rearrangement joins TRBV7-9 to TRBJ2-5, with D possibly being TRBD1 (5 bases). V dropped 1 base and J dropped 4 bases, with 10 bases sitting between them. CDR1 is SEHNR, CDR2 FQNEAQ, per germline (reference sequence). The CDR3 runs to 14 residues. The DNA for the CDR3 is TGTGCCAGCAGCTTAGAGGGGCCCCCAGAGACCCAGTACTTC. The encoded protein is CASSLEGPPETQYF.

This clone was recorded a few times. The V and J genes are TRBV30 and TRBJ2-3, with a possible D match to TRBD1 (6 bases). The CDR3 loop spans 14 amino acids. Germline CDR1 reads GTSNPN; CDR2 reads SVGIG (reference sequence). With 0 bases removed from V and 6 bases from J, the gap between germline ends came to 13 bases. CDR3 loop: CAWSVQGRWDTQYF. CDR3 nucleotides: TGTGCCTGGAGTGTCCAGGGGAGATGGGATACGCAGTATTTT.

The chain is built from TRBV6-1 and TRBJ1-3; D not certain. The CDR3 has 14 residues. V was pared by 2 bases and J by 7 bases, with 12 bases between. In germline, CDR1 is MNHNS, CDR2 SASEGT. This CDR3 reads CASSEFQRGNTIYF. DNA of the CDR3: TGTGCCAGCAGTGAATTTCAGAGAGGGAACACCATATATTTT.

A single count supports this clone. CDR3 region: CASSQDIWGDLQETQYF. The CDR3 nucleotides read TGTGCCAGCAGCCAAGATATTTGGGGGGACCTTCAAGAGACCCAGTACTTC. The chain has TRBV4-2 and TRBJ2-5, with D possibly matching TRBD2 (6 bases). This CDR3 spans 17 amino acids. Per germline, CDR1 LGHNA and CDR2 YNFKEQ. V was cut by 0 bases and J by 2 bases, with 16 bases left in between.

This chain uses TRBV7-2 with TRBJ2-3; 11 bases fit TRBD2. V was pared by 5 bases and J by 4 bases, with 5 bases of the junction left unmatched. This CDR3 comprises 15 residues. The V gene's germline CDR1 is SGHTA and CDR2 FQGNSA. CDR3 nucleotide sequence: TGTGCCAGCAGCCTTAGCGGGAGGGCAGCAGATACGCAGTATTTT. Residues: CASSLSGRAADTQYF.